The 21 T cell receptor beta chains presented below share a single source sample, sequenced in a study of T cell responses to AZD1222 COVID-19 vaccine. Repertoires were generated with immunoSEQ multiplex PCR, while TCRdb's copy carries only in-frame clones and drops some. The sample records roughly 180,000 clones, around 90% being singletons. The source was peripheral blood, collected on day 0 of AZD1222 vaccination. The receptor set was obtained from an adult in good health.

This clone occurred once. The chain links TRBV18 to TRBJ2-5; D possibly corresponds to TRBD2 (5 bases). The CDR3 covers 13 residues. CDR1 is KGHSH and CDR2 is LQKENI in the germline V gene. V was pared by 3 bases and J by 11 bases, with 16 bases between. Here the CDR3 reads CASSPAPVGRQYF. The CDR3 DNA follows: TGTGCCAGCTCACCGGCTCCTGTGGGGAGACAGTACTTC. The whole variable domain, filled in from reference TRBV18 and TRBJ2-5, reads NAGVMQNPRHLVRRRGQEARLRCSPMKGHSHVYWYRQLPEEGLKFMVYLQKENIIDESGMPKERFSAEFPKEGPSILRIQQVVRGDSAAYFCASSPAPVGRQYFGPGTRLLVL.

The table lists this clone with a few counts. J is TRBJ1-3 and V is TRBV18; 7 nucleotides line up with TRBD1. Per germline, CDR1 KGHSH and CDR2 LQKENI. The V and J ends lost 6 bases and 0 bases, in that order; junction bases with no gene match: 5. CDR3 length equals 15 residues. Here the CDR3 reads CASSQGQVSGNTIYF. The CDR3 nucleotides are TGTGCCAGCTCCCAAGGACAGGTCTCTGGAAACACCATATATTTT.

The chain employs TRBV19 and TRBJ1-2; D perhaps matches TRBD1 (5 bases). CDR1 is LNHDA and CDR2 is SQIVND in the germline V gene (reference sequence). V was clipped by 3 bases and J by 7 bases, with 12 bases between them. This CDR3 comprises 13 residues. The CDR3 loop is CASSMTGDRGYTF. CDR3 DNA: TGTGCCAGTAGTATGACGGGGGATCGTGGCTACACCTTC.

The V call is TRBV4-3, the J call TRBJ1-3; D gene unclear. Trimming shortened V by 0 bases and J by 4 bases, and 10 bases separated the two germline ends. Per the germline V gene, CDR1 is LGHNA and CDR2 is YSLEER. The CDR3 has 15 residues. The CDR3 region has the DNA TGCGCCAGCAGCCAAGATTCGGTCGGGGGAAACACCATATATTTT. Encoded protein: CASSQDSVGGNTIYF.

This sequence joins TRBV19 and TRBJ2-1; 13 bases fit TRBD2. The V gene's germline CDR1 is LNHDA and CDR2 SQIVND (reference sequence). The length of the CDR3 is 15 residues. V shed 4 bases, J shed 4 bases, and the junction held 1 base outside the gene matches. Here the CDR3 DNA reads TGTGCCAGTAGTACGGGACTAGCGGGGTACAATGAGCAGTTCTTC. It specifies CASSTGLAGYNEQFF.

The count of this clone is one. The DNA for the CDR3 is TGTGCTAGTGGTTTGACTAGCGGGGGGGCCGCCACCGGGGAGCTGTTTTTT. Translation: CASGLTSGGAATGELFF. J is TRBJ2-2 and V is TRBV12-5, with 13 bases lining up with TRBD2. This CDR3 contains 17 residues. Germline CDR1 is LGHNT and CDR2 is FRNRAP. V gave up 2 bases and J gave up 4 bases; unmatched junction bases: 4.

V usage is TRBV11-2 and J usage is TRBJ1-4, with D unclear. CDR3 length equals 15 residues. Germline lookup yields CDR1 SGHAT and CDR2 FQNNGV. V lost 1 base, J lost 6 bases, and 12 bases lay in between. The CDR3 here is CASSLVLGEDEKLFF. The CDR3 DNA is TGTGCCAGCAGCTTAGTCCTGGGAGAGGATGAAAAACTGTTTTTT.

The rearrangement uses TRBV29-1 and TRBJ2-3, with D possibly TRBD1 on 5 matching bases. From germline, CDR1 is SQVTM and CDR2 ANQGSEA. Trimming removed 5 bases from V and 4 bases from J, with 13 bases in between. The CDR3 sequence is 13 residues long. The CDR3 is CSVFEGAPDTQYF. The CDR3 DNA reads TGCAGCGTTTTCGAAGGGGCCCCAGATACGCAGTATTTT.

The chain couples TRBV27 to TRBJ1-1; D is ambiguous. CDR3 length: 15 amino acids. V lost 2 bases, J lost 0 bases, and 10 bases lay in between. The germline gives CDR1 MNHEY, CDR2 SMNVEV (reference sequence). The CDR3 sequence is CASSLSQSLNTEAFF. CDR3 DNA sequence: TGTGCCAGCAGTTTAAGTCAGTCATTGAACACTGAAGCTTTCTTT.

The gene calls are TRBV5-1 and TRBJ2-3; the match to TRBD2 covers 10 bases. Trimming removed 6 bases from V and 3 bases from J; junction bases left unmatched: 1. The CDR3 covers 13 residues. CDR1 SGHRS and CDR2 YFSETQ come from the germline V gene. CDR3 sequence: CASTSGGTDTQYF. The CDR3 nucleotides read TGCGCCAGCACTAGCGGGGGTACAGATACGCAGTATTTT.

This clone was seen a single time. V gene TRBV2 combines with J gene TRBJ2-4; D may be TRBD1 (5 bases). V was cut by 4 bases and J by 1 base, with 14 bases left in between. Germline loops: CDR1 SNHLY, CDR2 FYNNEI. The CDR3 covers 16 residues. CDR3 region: CASSGEGDRAKNIQYF. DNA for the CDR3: TGTGCCAGCAGTGGTGAAGGGGATAGGGCCAAAAACATTCAGTACTTC.

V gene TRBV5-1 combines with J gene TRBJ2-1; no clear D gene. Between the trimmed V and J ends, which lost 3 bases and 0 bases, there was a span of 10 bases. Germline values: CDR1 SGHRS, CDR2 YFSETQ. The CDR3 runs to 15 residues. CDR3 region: CASSSDRSSYNEQFF. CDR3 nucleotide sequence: TGCGCCAGCAGCTCAGACCGTAGCTCCTACAATGAGCAGTTCTTC.

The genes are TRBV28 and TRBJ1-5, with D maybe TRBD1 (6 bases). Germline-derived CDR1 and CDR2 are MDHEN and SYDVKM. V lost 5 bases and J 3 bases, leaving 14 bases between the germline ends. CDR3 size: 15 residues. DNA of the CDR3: TGTGCCAGCAGTAGAGGGGGGCGCCTCAATCAGCCCCAGCATTTT. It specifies CASSRGGRLNQPQHF.

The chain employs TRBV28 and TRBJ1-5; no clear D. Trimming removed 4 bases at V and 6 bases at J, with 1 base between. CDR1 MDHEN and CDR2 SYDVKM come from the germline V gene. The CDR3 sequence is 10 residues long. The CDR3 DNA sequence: TGTGCCAGCAGTTCTCAGCCCCAGCATTTT. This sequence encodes CASSSQPQHF.

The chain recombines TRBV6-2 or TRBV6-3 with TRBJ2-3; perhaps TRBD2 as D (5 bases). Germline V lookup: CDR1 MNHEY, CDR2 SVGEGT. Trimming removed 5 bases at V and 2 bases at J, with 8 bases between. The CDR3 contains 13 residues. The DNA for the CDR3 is TGTGCCAGCAGTCCCCGGGACACAGATACGCAGTATTTT. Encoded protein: CASSPRDTDTQYF.

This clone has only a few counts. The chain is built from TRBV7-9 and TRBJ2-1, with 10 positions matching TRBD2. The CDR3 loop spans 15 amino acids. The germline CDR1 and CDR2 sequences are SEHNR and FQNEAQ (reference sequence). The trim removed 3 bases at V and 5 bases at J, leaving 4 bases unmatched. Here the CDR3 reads CASSFGLADNNEQFF. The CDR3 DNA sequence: TGTGCCAGCAGCTTTGGACTAGCGGACAACAATGAGCAGTTCTTC.

The CDR3 protein is CASLGHRGGELFF. The CDR3, as DNA: TGTGCCAGCTTGGGACACCGCGGCGGGGAGCTGTTTTTT. V gene TRBV28 combines with J gene TRBJ2-2; perhaps TRBD1 as D (6 bases). With 8 bases removed from V and 7 bases from J, the gap between germline ends came to 14 bases. The CDR3 loop spans 13 amino acids. CDR1 and CDR2 (germline): MDHEN, SYDVKM.

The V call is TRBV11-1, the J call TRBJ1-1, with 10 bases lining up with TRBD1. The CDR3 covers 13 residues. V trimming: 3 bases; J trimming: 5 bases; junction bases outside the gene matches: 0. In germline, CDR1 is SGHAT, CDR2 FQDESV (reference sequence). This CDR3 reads CASSLGQGTEAFF. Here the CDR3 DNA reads TGTGCCAGCAGCTTGGGACAGGGGACTGAAGCTTTCTTT.

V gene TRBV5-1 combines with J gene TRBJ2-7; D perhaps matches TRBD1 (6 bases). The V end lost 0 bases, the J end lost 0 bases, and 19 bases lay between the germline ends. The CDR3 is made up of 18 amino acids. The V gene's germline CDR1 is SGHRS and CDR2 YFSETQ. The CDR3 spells CASSLVGGKGSYSYEQYF. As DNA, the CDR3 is TGCGCCAGCAGCTTGGTAGGGGGAAAGGGGTCCTACTCCTACGAGCAGTACTTC. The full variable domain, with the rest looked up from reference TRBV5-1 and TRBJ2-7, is KAGVTQTPRYLIKTRGQQVTLSCSPISGHRSVSWYQQTPGQGLQFLFEYFSETQRNKGNFPGRFSGRQFSNSRSEMNVSTLELGDSALYLCASSLVGGKGSYSYEQYFGPGTRLTVT.

CDR3 bases: TGTGCCAGCACCAGGACGGGCGTAAACACCGGGGAGCTGTTTTTT. The encoded protein is CASTRTGVNTGELFF. V gene TRBV5-5 combines with J gene TRBJ2-2; no clear D gene. Trimming took 6 bases from V and 2 from J, leaving 14 bases between them. CDR3 length: 15 amino acids. The germline gives CDR1 SGHKS, CDR2 YYEKEE (reference sequence).

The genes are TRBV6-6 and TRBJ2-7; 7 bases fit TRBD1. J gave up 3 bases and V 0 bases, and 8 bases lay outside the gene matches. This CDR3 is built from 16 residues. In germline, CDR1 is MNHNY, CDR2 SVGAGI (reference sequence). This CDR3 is CASSYSIDTGDYEQYF. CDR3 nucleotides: TGTGCCAGCAGTTACTCGATAGACACAGGGGACTACGAGCAGTACTTC.